This TCR beta chain was found in a study of cytomegalovirus exposure and HLA in healthy donors. Trimming removed 11 bases from V and 4 bases from J, with 11 bases in between. CDR1 and CDR2 (germline): MDHEN, SYDVKM. There are 11 residues in the CDR3. This PCR relied on a set of 60 Vbeta primers and 13 Jbeta primers. The assay was immunoSEQ multiplex PCR, and TCRdb's table has in-frame clones only and misses some. The sample has approximately 130,000 clones, around 83% seen once. This chain links TRBV28 with TRBJ1-2, with D perhaps matching TRBD1 (5 bases). Sequencing was done on a sample of PBMCs. This receptor was identified in a woman younger than 45 in good health and CMV-seropositive. The chain's CDR3 is CAARDFYGYTF. As DNA, the CDR3 is TGTGCCGCCCGGGACTTCTATGGCTACACCTTC.